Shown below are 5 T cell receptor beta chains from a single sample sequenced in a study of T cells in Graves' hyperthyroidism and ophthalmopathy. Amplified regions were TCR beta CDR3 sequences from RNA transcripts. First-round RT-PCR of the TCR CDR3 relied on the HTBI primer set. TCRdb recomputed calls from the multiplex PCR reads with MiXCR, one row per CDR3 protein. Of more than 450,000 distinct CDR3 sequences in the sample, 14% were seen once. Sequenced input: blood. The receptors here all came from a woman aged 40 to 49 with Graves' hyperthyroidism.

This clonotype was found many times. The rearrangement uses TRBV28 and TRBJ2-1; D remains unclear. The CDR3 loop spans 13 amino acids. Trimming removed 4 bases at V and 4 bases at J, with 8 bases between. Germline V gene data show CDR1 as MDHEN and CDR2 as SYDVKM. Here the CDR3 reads CASSSNSYNEQFF. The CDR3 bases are TGTGCCAGCAGTTCAAACAGTTACAATGAGCAGTTCTTC.

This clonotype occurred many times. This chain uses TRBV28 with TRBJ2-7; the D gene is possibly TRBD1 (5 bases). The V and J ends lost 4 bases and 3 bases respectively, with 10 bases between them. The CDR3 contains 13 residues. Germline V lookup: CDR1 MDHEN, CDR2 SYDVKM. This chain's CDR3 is CASSYRQHYEQYF. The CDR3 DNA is TGTGCCAGCAGTTACCGACAGCACTACGAGCAGTACTTC.

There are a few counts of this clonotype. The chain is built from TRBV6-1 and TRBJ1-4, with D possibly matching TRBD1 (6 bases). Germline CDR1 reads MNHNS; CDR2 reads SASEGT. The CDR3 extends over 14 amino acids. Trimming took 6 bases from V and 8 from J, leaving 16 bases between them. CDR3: CASRHGGAGEKLFF. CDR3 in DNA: TGTGCCAGCAGACATGGGGGGGCAGGGGAAAAACTGTTTTTT.

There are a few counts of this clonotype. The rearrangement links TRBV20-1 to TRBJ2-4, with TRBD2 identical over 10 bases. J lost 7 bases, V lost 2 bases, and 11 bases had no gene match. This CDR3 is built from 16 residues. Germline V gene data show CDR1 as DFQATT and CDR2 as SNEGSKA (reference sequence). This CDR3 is CSARKSSGSGDNIQYF. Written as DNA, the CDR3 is TGCAGTGCTAGAAAGTCTAGCGGGAGTGGGGATAACATTCAGTACTTC.

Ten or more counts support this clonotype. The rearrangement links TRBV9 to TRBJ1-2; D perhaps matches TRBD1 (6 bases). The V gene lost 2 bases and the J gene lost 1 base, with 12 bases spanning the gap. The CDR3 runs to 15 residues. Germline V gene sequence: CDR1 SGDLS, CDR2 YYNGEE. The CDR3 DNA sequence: TGTGCCAGCAGCGTGGGGGCAGGAAGTAACTATGGCTACACCTTC. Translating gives CASSVGAGSNYGYTF.